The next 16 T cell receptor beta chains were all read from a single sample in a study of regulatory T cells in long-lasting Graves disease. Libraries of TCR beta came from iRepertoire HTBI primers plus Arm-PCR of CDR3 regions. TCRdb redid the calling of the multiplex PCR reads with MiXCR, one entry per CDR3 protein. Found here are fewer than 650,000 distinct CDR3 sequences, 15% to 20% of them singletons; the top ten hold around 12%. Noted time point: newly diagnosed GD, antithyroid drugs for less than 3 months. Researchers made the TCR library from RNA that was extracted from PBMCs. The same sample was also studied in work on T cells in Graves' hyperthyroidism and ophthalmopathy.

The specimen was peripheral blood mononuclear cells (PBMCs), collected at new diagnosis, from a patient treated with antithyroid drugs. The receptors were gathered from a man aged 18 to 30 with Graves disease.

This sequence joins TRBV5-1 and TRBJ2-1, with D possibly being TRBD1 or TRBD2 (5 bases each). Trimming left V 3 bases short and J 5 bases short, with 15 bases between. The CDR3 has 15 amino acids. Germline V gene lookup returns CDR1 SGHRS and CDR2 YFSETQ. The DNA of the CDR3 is TGCGCCAGCAGCTCGCGCCGGGACCTCCACAATGAGCAGTTCTTC. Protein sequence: CASSSRRDLHNEQFF.

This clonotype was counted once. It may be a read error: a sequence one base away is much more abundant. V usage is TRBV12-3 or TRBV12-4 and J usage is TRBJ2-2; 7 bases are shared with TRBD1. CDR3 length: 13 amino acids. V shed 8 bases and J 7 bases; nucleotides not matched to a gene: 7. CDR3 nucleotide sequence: TGTGCCAGCGGGGTCACAGGGGACGGGGAGCTGTTTTTT. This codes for CASGVTGDGELFF.

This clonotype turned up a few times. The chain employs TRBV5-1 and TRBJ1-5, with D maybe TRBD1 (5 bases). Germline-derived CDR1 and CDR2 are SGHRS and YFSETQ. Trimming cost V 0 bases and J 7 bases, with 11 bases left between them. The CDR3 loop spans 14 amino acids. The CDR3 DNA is TGCGCCAGCAGCTTGGCAGGGAGGGAGCAGCCCCAGCATTTT. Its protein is CASSLAGREQPQHF.

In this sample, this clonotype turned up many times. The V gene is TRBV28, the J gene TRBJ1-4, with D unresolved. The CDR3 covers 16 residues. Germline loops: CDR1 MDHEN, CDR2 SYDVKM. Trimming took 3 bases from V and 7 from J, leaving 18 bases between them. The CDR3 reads CASSLYQTGELEKLFF. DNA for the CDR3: TGTGCCAGCAGTTTGTACCAAACGGGCGAACTTGAAAAACTGTTTTTT.

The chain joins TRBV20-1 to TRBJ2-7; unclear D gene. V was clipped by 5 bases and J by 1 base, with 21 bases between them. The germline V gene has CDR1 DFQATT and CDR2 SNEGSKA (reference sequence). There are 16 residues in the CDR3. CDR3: CSAPLAGEMGSYEQYF. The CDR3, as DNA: TGCAGTGCTCCCTTAGCTGGAGAAATGGGTTCCTACGAGCAGTACTTC.

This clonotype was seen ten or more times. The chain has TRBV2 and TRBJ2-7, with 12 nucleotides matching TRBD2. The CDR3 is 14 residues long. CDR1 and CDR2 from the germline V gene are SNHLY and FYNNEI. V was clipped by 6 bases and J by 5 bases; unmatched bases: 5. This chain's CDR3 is CASSPTSGSHEQYF. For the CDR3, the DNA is TGTGCCAGCAGCCCGACTAGCGGGAGCCACGAGCAGTACTTC.

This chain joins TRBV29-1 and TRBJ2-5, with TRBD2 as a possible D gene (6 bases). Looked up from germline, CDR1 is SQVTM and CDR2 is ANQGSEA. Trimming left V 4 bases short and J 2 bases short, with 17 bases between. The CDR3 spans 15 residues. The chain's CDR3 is CSVGGSGLEQETQYF. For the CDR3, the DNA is TGCAGCGTTGGAGGGAGCGGGTTGGAACAAGAGACCCAGTACTTC.

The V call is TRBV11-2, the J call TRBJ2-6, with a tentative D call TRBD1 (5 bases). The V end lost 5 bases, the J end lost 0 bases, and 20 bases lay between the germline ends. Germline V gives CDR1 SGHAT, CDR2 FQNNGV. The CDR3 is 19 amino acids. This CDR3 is CASSPRRLRGSSGANVLTF. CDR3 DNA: TGTGCCAGCAGCCCAAGAAGGCTTAGGGGCAGCTCTGGGGCCAACGTCCTGACTTTC.

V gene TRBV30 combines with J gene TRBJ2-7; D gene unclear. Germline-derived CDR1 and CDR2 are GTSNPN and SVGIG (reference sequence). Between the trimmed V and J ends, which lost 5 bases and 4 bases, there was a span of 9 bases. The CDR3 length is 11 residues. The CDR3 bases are TGTGCCTGGGTCACAGCGTACGAGCAGTACTTC. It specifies CAWVTAYEQYF. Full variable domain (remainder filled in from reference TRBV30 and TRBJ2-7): SQTIHQWPATLVQPVGSPLSLECTVEGTSNPNLYWYRQAAGRGLQLLFYSVGIGQISSEVPQNLSASRPQDRQFILSSKKLLLSDSGFYLCAWVTAYEQYFGPGTRLTVT.

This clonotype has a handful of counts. Here the CDR3 DNA reads TGTGCCTGGAGTGTTGGTAGCGGGAGGCCTCGGGGCAATGAGCAGTTCTTC. Protein sequence: CAWSVGSGRPRGNEQFF. The J gene is TRBJ2-1, the V gene TRBV30, with 10 bases aligning to TRBD2. CDR1 and CDR2 from the germline V gene are GTSNPN and SVGIG (reference sequence). CDR3 length equals 17 residues. Losses at the gene ends were 0 bases for V and 6 bases for J; bases not matched to a gene: 11.

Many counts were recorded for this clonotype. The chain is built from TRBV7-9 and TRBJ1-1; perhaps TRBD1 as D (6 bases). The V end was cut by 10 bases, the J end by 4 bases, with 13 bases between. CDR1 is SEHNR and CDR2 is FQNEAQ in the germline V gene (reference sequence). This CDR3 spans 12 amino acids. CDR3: CATQQGPTEAFF. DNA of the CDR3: TGTGCCACCCAACAGGGTCCCACTGAAGCTTTCTTT. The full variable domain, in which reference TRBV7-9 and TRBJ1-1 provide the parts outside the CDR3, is DTGVSQNPRHKITKRGQNVTFRCDPISEHNRLYWYRQTLGQGPEFLTYFQNEAQLEKSRLLSDRFSAERPKGSFSTLEIQRTEQGDSAMYLCATQQGPTEAFFGQGTRLTVV.

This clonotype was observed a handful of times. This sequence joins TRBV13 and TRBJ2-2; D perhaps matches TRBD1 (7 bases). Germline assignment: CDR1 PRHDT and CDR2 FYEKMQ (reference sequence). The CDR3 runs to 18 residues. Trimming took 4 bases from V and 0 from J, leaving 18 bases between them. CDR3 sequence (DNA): TGTGCCAGCAGCTCTATTTTTCAGGGGGGCTCGAACACCGGGGAGCTGTTTTTT. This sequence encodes CASSSIFQGGSNTGELFF.

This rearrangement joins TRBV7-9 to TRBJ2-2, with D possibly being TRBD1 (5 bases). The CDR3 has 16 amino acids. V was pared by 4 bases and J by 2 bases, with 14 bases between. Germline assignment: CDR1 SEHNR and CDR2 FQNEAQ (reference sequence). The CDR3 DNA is TGTGCCAGCAGCTCGGGCAGGGCTTTTAACACCGGGGAGCTGTTTTTT. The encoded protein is CASSSGRAFNTGELFF.

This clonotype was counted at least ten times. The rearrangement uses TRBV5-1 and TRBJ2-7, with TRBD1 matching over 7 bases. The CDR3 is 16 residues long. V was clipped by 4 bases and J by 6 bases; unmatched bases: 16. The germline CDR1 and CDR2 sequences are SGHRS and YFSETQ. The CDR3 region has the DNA TGCGCCAGCAGCAAAACCCGGGACAGCTTATCTCGCGAGCAGTACTTC. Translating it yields CASSKTRDSLSREQYF.

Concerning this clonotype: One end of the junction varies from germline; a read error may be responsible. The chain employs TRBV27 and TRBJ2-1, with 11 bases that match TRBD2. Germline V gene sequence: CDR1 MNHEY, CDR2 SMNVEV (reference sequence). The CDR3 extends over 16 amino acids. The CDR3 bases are TGTGCCAGCAGTCTACTAGCGGGGGACGCCTACAATGAGCGGTTCTTC. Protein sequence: CASSLLAGDAYNERFF.

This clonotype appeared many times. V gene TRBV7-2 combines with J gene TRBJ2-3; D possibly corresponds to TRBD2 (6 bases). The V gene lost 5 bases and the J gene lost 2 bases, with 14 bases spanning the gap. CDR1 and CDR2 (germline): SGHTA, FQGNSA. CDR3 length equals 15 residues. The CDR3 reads CASSRTTGSTDTQYF. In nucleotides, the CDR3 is TGTGCCAGCAGCCGGACTACCGGCTCCACAGATACGCAGTATTTT.